This passage covers 15 T cell receptor beta chains from one sample sequenced in a study of identical twins. MiXCR, applied by TCRdb to the 5' RACE reads, yields one record per CDR3 protein. Found here are hundreds of thousands of distinct CDR3 sequences, around 21% of them singletons; the top ten hold approximately 4.5%. The sample was also linked to a second study, of T cells expressing NK-cell markers.

Sequenced material: PBMCs. Every receptor here comes from a woman younger than 35 in good health.

This clonotype was detected once. The gene calls are TRBV10-3 and TRBJ1-2; 7 nucleotides match TRBD1. From germline, CDR1 is ENHRY and CDR2 SYGVKD. This CDR3 spans 15 amino acids. Trimming cost V 5 bases and J 6 bases; bases outside gene matches: 12. The CDR3 is CAISKITGEEDGYTF. The DNA for the CDR3 is TGTGCCATCAGTAAGATTACAGGGGAGGAGGATGGCTACACCTTC.

This clonotype was observed a few times. The chain employs TRBV9 and TRBJ1-6; no firm D call. Germline V CDR1 and CDR2: SGDLS, YYNGEE. The CDR3 extends over 14 amino acids. V was clipped by 3 bases and J by 7 bases, with 11 bases between them. CDR3 protein: CASSADLGNSPLHF. The CDR3, as DNA: TGTGCCAGCAGCGCCGACCTAGGAAATTCACCCCTCCACTTT.

The rearrangement joins TRBV7-2 to TRBJ2-7; the D is unclear. The germline V and J ends were trimmed by 0 bases and 3 bases, with 6 bases remaining between them. The CDR3 totals 13 residues. Germline V CDR1 and CDR2: SGHTA, FQGNSA. CDR3 bases: TGTGCCAGCAGCTTAGCGGCTATCTACGAGCAGTACTTC. Amino acids: CASSLAAIYEQYF.

This clonotype has a count of ten or more. The genes are TRBV15 and TRBJ1-4; D unclear. CDR3 length: 14 amino acids. With 1 base removed from V and 7 bases from J, the gap between germline ends came to 10 bases. Per germline, CDR1 LNHNV and CDR2 YYDKDF (reference sequence). As DNA, the CDR3 is TGTGCCACCAGCAGAGTCCGGGCGGGTGAAAAACTGTTTTTT. Protein: CATSRVRAGEKLFF.

The chain uses TRBV10-1 and TRBJ2-5; no definite D call. This CDR3 spans 13 amino acids. Between the trimmed V and J ends, which lost 4 bases and 5 bases, there was a span of 11 bases. Germline values: CDR1 WNHNN, CDR2 SYGVQD (reference sequence). CDR3 sequence: CASSADPEETQYF. The CDR3 DNA is TGCGCCAGCAGTGCCGATCCGGAGGAGACCCAGTACTTC.

The rearrangement uses TRBV6-5 and TRBJ2-1, with D hard to call. V was clipped by 5 bases and J by 9 bases, with 11 bases between them. The CDR3 sequence is 12 residues long. From germline, CDR1 is MNHEY and CDR2 SVGAGI. DNA for the CDR3: TGTGCCAGCAGTAAAATGGGTACTGAGCAGTTCTTC. It encodes CASSKMGTEQFF.

The chain couples TRBV4-2 to TRBJ1-2; D gene ambiguous. The V end lost 4 bases, the J end lost 9 bases, and 12 bases lay between the germline ends. Per germline, CDR1 LGHNA and CDR2 YNFKEQ. This CDR3 contains 12 residues. The CDR3 protein is CASSPGLYCYTF. The DNA for the CDR3 is TGTGCCAGCAGCCCTGGGCTCTACTGCTACACCTTC.

On this clonotype: A read error may be the cause here, since a much bigger clone is one base away. The chain couples TRBV12-3 or TRBV12-4 to TRBJ2-2; weak D call: TRBD1 (6 bases). The CDR3 extends over 15 amino acids. V lost 6 bases and J 0 bases, leaving 11 bases between the germline ends. This chain's CDR3 is CASRSGTSNTGELFF. The CDR3 DNA reads TGTGCCAGCAGATCCGGGACATCGAACACCGGGGAGCTGTTTTTT.

This clonotype was seen repeatedly, ten times or more. The V gene is TRBV29-1, the J gene TRBJ2-1, with D unresolved. The CDR3 is made up of 11 amino acids. V dropped 6 bases and J dropped 10 bases, with 13 bases sitting between them. Germline loops: CDR1 SQVTM, CDR2 ANQGSEA. The CDR3 region is CSVSVRGEQFF. As DNA, the CDR3 is TGCAGCGTGTCTGTGAGAGGCGAGCAGTTCTTC.

This clonotype has only a few counts. The V gene is TRBV4-3, the J gene TRBJ2-7; D is uncertain. Trimming pared 2 bases from V and 1 base from J, leaving 12 bases between. Germline CDR1 and CDR2: LGHNA and YSLEER. This CDR3 contains 15 residues. The CDR3 region is CASSQSVQVSYEQYF. CDR3 in DNA: TGCGCCAGCAGCCAATCAGTCCAAGTGTCCTACGAGCAGTACTTC.

This clonotype appeared a few times. One junction end does not reproduce the germline sequence, and a read error may be involved. The chain combines TRBV20-1 with TRBJ2-7; D uncertain. Germline CDR1 DFQATT, CDR2 SNEGSKA (reference sequence). This CDR3 region has 13 residues. The CDR3 coding sequence is TGCAGTGCTCGAGAAAAAAGCTCCTACGAGCAGTACTTC. This gives the protein CSAREKSSYEQYF.

Ten or more counts support this clonotype. The chain uses TRBV3-1 and TRBJ2-1; D is possibly TRBD1 or TRBD2 (5 bases each). The CDR3 contains 14 residues. The germline CDR1 and CDR2 sequences are LGHDT and YNNKEL (reference sequence). V was cut by 1 base and J by 10 bases, with 14 bases left in between. CDR3 in DNA: TGTGCCAGCAGCCAAGGAGGGGTAGATGGCGAGCAGTTCTTC. This gives the protein CASSQGGVDGEQFF.

In this sample, this clonotype turned up many times. The chain joins TRBV7-2 to TRBJ2-1; 8 bases match TRBD2. V trimming: 5 bases; J trimming: 1 base; junction bases outside the gene matches: 4. The V gene's germline CDR1 is SGHTA and CDR2 FQGNSA. The CDR3 extends over 15 amino acids. CDR3 amino acids: CASSLLAASYNEQFF. The CDR3 bases are TGTGCCAGCAGCCTACTAGCGGCTTCCTACAATGAGCAGTTCTTC.

V and J are TRBV5-1 and TRBJ2-5; TRBD2 agrees at 10 bases. V was clipped by 4 bases and J by 3 bases; unmatched bases: 12. Germline loops: CDR1 SGHRS, CDR2 YFSETQ. The CDR3 is 17 residues long. CDR3: CASSPSRERGGEETQYF. The DNA of the CDR3 is TGCGCCAGCAGCCCGTCCCGGGAGCGGGGGGGAGAAGAGACCCAGTACTTC.

This clonotype was seen ten or more times. V usage is TRBV18 and J usage is TRBJ2-5, with unresolved D. V dropped 8 bases and J dropped 3 bases, with 7 bases sitting between them. Germline V gene lookup returns CDR1 KGHSH and CDR2 LQKENI. The CDR3 loop spans 11 amino acids. The CDR3 spells CASSPEETQYF. DNA for the CDR3: TGTGCCAGCAGCCCCGAAGAGACCCAGTACTTC.